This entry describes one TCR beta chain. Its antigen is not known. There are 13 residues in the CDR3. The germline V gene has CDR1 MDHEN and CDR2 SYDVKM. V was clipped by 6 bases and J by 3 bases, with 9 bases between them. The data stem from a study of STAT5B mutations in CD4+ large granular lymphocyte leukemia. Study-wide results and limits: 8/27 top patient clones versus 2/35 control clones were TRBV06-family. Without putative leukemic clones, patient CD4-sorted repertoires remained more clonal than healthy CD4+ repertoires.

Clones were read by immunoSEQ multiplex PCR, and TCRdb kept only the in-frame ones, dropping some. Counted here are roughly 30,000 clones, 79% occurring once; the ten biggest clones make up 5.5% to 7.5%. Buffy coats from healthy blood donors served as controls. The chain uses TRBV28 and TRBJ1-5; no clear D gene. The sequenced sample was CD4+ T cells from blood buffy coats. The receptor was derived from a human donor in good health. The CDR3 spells CASSSGFNQPQHF. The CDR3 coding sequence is TGTGCCAGCAGCTCAGGTTTCAATCAGCCCCAGCATTTT.